These 23 T cell receptor beta chains were sequenced from one sample in a study of CD8 T cells in ankylosing spondylitis. TCRdb ran MiXCR on the 5' RACE reads and lists one entry per CDR3 protein. The table shows 250,000 to 350,000 distinct CDR3 sequences, with around 20% occurring only once. Sequences were obtained from blood, either unsorted or a sorted T cell fraction (not recorded which). The receptors were sampled from a male donor with ankylosing spondylitis or in good health (not recorded which).

As to this clonotype: Relative to the germline gene, one junction end is altered; a read error may explain this. The V gene is TRBV12-3 or TRBV12-4, the J gene TRBJ2-3, with 7 positions matching TRBD2. CDR3 length equals 15 residues. The CDR3 DNA reads TGTACCAGCAGTTTGGGCGGGAGTTACACAGATACGCAGTATTTT. Translated, it gives CTSSLGGSYTDTQYF.

This clonotype occurred a few times. The V gene is TRBV19, the J gene TRBJ1-5, with a weak D call TRBD1 (5 bases). The germline V gene has CDR1 LNHDA and CDR2 SQIVND (reference sequence). The CDR3 length is 16 residues. Between the trimmed V and J ends, which lost 6 bases and 2 bases, there was a span of 17 bases. The CDR3 reads CASRGLGREGNQPQHF. The CDR3 DNA sequence: TGTGCCAGTAGGGGCCTTGGCAGGGAGGGCAATCAGCCCCAGCATTTT.

The J gene is TRBJ2-3, the V gene TRBV4-1; D not certain. The CDR3 extends over 14 amino acids. Germline CDR1 is MGHRA and CDR2 is YSYEKL. Deletions cut 4 bases from V and 4 bases from J, with 12 bases between. The CDR3 nucleotides read TGCGCCAGCAGCCCCGTCGTGGGTTCAGATACGCAGTATTTT. This sequence encodes CASSPVVGSDTQYF.

The table lists this clonotype with a few counts. The rearrangement joins TRBV20-1 to TRBJ2-7, with unresolved D. Germline V gene lookup returns CDR1 DFQATT and CDR2 SNEGSKA (reference sequence). V was cut by 5 bases and J by 4 bases, with 12 bases left in between. This CDR3 region has 12 residues. The CDR3 region is CSAQRDSYEQYV. The CDR3 DNA reads TGCAGTGCTCAGAGAGACTCATACGAGCAGTACGTC.

Written as DNA, the CDR3 is TGTGCCACCGCACGGGGACAGGGGGCAAACTATGGCTACACCTTC. Its translation: CATARGQGANYGYTF. V usage is TRBV10-3 and J usage is TRBJ1-2; 12 nucleotides match TRBD1. Per the germline V gene, CDR1 is ENHRY and CDR2 is SYGVKD. V was pared by 10 bases and J by 2 bases, with 8 bases of the junction left unmatched. This CDR3 contains 15 residues.

The chain has TRBV15 and TRBJ1-1; 8 bases agree with TRBD1. From germline, CDR1 is LNHNV and CDR2 YYDKDF (reference sequence). The CDR3 runs to 15 residues. V lost 7 bases and J lost 0; bases outside the gene matches: 7. The CDR3 nucleotides read TGTGCCACCACCCGGGACAGGACAGTGAACACTGAAGCTTTCTTT. Residues: CATTRDRTVNTEAFF.

The CDR3 loop is CASSLGPGQSTDTQYF. The CDR3 region has the DNA TGTGCCAGCAGCTTAGGCCCTGGACAAAGCACAGATACGCAGTATTTT. J is TRBJ2-3 and V is TRBV7-6; maybe TRBD1 (5 bases). V was trimmed by 1 base and J by 0 bases, leaving 11 bases between them. Germline V gene sequence: CDR1 SGHVS, CDR2 FNYEAQ. The CDR3 totals 16 residues.

The J gene is TRBJ1-2, the V gene TRBV12-3 or TRBV12-4; D is possibly TRBD1 (5 bases). The V gene lost 6 bases and the J gene lost 1 base, with 15 bases spanning the gap. The CDR3 runs to 15 residues. CDR3 residues: CASSLGEGINYGYTF. As DNA, the CDR3 is TGTGCCAGCAGCCTAGGGGAAGGGATTAACTATGGCTACACCTTC.

This clonotype was seen a handful of times. The V call is TRBV24-1, the J call TRBJ2-1; D perhaps matches TRBD1 (6 bases). Trimming shortened V by 9 bases and J by 8 bases, and 19 bases separated the two germline ends. This CDR3 contains 14 residues. The V gene's germline CDR1 is KGHDR and CDR2 SFDVKD. CDR3 amino acids: CATSRTAAPDEQFF. The CDR3 region has the DNA TGTGCCACCTCCAGGACAGCGGCCCCGGATGAGCAGTTCTTC.

The genes are TRBV2 and TRBJ1-5, with TRBD1 as a possible D gene (5 bases). Germline V gives CDR1 SNHLY, CDR2 FYNNEI. This CDR3 region has 12 residues. Trimming removed 3 bases from V and 6 bases from J, with 6 bases in between. CDR3 DNA sequence: TGTGCCAGCAGTGATGACAGTCAGCCCCAGCATTTT. Amino acid sequence: CASSDDSQPQHF. Based on the CDR3 plus reference TRBV2 and TRBJ1-5, the full variable domain is EPEVTQTPSHQVTQMGQEVILRCVPISNHLYFYWYRQILGQKVEFLVSFYNNEISEKSEIFDDQFSVERPDGSNFTLKIRSTKLEDSAMYFCASSDDSQPQHFGDGTRLSIL.

This clonotype was recorded many times. The CDR3 nucleotides read TGCAGCGCCAGGGCCGTCCCCGGGGAGCTGTTTTTT. Residues: CSARAVPGELFF. The V call is TRBV29-1, the J call TRBJ2-2; possibly TRBD1 for D (5 bases). V gave up 7 bases and J gave up 6 bases, with 12 bases separating them. This CDR3 is 12 amino acids long. Germline-derived CDR1 and CDR2 are SQVTM and ANQGSEA.

This clonotype was seen only a few times. V usage is TRBV5-1 and J usage is TRBJ1-1, with a tentative D call TRBD1 (5 bases). The CDR3 has 14 amino acids. Trimming removed 4 bases from V and 3 bases from J, with 13 bases in between. Per germline, CDR1 SGHRS and CDR2 YFSETQ. In DNA form, the CDR3 reads TGCGCCAGCAGCCCCTCGACCAGGGACACTGAAGCTTTCTTT. It codes for CASSPSTRDTEAFF.

The rearrangement joins TRBV7-2 to TRBJ2-5; D remains unclear. Trimming shortened V by 11 bases and J by 3 bases, and 10 bases separated the two germline ends. Germline CDR1 SGHTA, CDR2 FQGNSA. This CDR3 region has 11 residues. The CDR3 coding sequence is TGTGCCTTCCGGGCCGAAGAGACCCAGTACTTC. It codes for CAFRAEETQYF.

V gene TRBV7-3 combines with J gene TRBJ2-1, with 13 bases that match TRBD2. The CDR3 contains 15 residues. Germline V gives CDR1 SGHTA, CDR2 FQGTGA. V shed 4 bases, J shed 6 bases, and the junction held 3 bases outside the gene matches. The CDR3 DNA reads TGTGCCAGCAGCTCAGGGACTAGCGGGATCAATGAGCAGTTCTTC. As protein: CASSSGTSGINEQFF.

This clonotype has just a few counts. This chain joins TRBV5-1 and TRBJ1-2, with D unresolved. Per germline, CDR1 SGHRS and CDR2 YFSETQ. V lost 0 bases and J lost 3, with 12 bases in between. The CDR3 length is 15 residues. CDR3 loop: CASSLGGGSDYGYTF. The CDR3 DNA sequence: TGCGCCAGCAGCTTGGGCGGAGGGTCTGACTATGGCTACACCTTC.

This clonotype was counted a few times. The J gene is TRBJ2-7, the V gene TRBV28, with D perhaps being TRBD1 or TRBD2 (5 bases each). Trimming took off 2 bases at V and 0 bases at J, with 11 bases between the two ends. The germline V gene has CDR1 MDHEN and CDR2 SYDVKM. This CDR3 spans 15 amino acids. The CDR3 loop reads CASSLVKGSSYEQYV. In DNA form, the CDR3 reads TGTGCCAGCAGTTTAGTAAAGGGGAGCTCCTACGAGCAGTACGTC.

This clonotype showed up just a few times. V and J are TRBV20-1 and TRBJ1-5, with 10 bases identical to TRBD1. This CDR3 is 14 amino acids long. Per germline, CDR1 DFQATT and CDR2 SNEGSKA (reference sequence). After removal of 6 bases from V and 1 base from J, the junction contained 3 bases not matched to a gene. The CDR3 sequence: CSALTGGSNQPQHF. For the CDR3, the DNA is TGCAGTGCGCTGACAGGGGGCAGCAATCAGCCCCAGCATTTT.

The chain is built from TRBV20-1 and TRBJ2-7; D ambiguous. V lost 0 bases and J 0 bases, leaving 6 bases between the germline ends. CDR3 length: 13 residues. The germline V gene encodes CDR1 DFQATT and CDR2 SNEGSKA (reference sequence). CDR3 DNA sequence: TGCAGTGCTAGAGACAGGACCTCCTACGAGCAGTACGTC. It codes for CSARDRTSYEQYV.

J is TRBJ2-5 and V is TRBV27; maybe TRBD2 (6 bases). The CDR3 totals 13 residues. Germline V CDR1 and CDR2: MNHEY, SMNVEV (reference sequence). The V end was cut by 8 bases, the J end by 4 bases, with 14 bases between. The CDR3 protein is CASQRGRSETQYF. Here the CDR3 DNA reads TGTGCCAGCCAGCGAGGGAGGTCAGAGACCCAGTACTTC.

This clonotype was detected a few times. The gene calls are TRBV10-3 and TRBJ2-5, with TRBD2 as a possible D gene (6 bases). Deletions cut 6 bases from V and 2 bases from J, with 10 bases between. Germline V gene lookup returns CDR1 ENHRY and CDR2 SYGVKD. This CDR3 comprises 13 residues. The CDR3 here is CAIRASEQETQYF. DNA for the CDR3: TGTGCCATCAGGGCTAGCGAACAAGAGACCCAGTACTTC.

In the case of this clonotype: One end of the junction does not line up with germline, which may come from a read error. The chain carries TRBV7-7 and TRBJ1-5, with D perhaps matching TRBD1 (5 bases). Germline V lookup: CDR1 SSHAT, CDR2 FNYEAQ (reference sequence). The CDR3 has 13 residues. CDR3 amino acids: CASSLGEHQPQHF. The CDR3 bases are TGTGCTAGCAGCCTAGGGGAGCATCAGCCCCAGCATTTT.

This clonotype occurred many times. The rearrangement links TRBV5-1 to TRBJ2-3; D perhaps matches TRBD2 (6 bases). V was clipped by 4 bases and J by 1 base, with 10 bases between them. The CDR3 is 14 amino acids. Germline CDR1 and CDR2: SGHRS and YFSETQ. DNA of the CDR3: TGCGCCAGCAGCGCCGCTAGCGGCACAGATACGCAGTATTTT. Translating gives CASSAASGTDTQYF.

This clonotype was observed a few times. The chain has TRBV24-1 and TRBJ2-3; TRBD2 is a possible D gene (7 bases). This CDR3 comprises 13 residues. Germline CDR1 and CDR2: KGHDR and SFDVKD. Trimming left V 7 bases short and J 5 bases short, with 12 bases between. CDR3 residues: CATRSGGRDTQYF. In DNA, the CDR3 is TGTGCCACCAGATCGGGGGGCCGAGATACGCAGTATTTT.